One T cell receptor (beta chain) is described in this entry. This entry is derived from a study of OX40 agonist ivuxolimab in advanced cancers. The method was immunoSEQ multiplex PCR; TCRdb's version includes in-frame clones alone and lacks a portion of them. The table includes more than 50,000 clones, roughly 87% detected once. The CDR3 runs to 18 residues. Trimming pared 6 bases from V and 1 base from J, leaving 19 bases between. Germline V gene data show CDR1 as PRHDT and CDR2 as FYEKMQ (reference sequence). Baseline was the first blood sampling point, followed by cycle 4 day 1 and cycle 7 day 1. The J gene is TRBJ1-6, the V gene TRBV13; possible D gene TRBD1, 6 bases. Sequenced material: CD4+ or CD8+ T cells sorted from blood, taken in a trial of the OX40 agonist ivuxolimab. This clonotype was obtained from an adult with an advanced solid tumor such as melanoma, head and neck, liver or kidney cancer. The CDR3 DNA is TGTGCCAGCAGGGACAGTCTACAAGTAGGGTCCTATAATTCACCCCTCCACTTT. It specifies CASRDSLQVGSYNSPLHF. The whole variable domain, remainder taken from reference TRBV13 and TRBJ1-6, is AAGVIQSPRHLIKEKRETATLKCYPIPRHDTVYWYQQGPGQDPQFLISFYEKMQSDKGSIPDRFSAQQFSDYHSELNMSSLELGDSALYFCASRDSLQVGSYNSPLHFGNGTRLTVT.